In this sample, the clone carrying this TCR beta chain turned up many times. The source of the sample is a study of Graves' ophthalmopathy and Graves' hyperthyroidism. TCR beta CDR3 amplification used RNA transcripts. The first round was an RT-PCR with HTBI primers, and the second round was a multiplex PCR. MiXCR, run by TCRdb on the multiplex PCR reads, gives a single entry per CDR3 protein. The data show about 170,000 distinct CDR3 sequences, over 35% seen once. Moderate-to-severe activity, CAS ≥3, NOSPECS ≥4 and a duration under 3 months were seen in donors with ophthalmopathy. Germline assignment: CDR1 ENHRY and CDR2 SYGVKD. V lost 10 bases and J lost 2, with 11 bases in between. This CDR3 has 12 amino acids.

This clonotype was obtained from a woman aged 40 to 49 with Graves' ophthalmopathy. V and J are TRBV10-3 and TRBJ1-2; D unclear. The sequenced material came from peripheral blood. CDR3 nucleotides: TGTGCCACTAATACAGAAAACTATGGCTACACCTTC. Translation gives CATNTENYGYTF.